This T cell receptor (beta chain) was recorded in a study of neurological immune-mediated disorders. Whole-study findings and limits: None of the CDR3 amino acid sequences found in expanded clones was shared across subjects. This suggests that the TCR-beta repertoires were private in all groups.

With 10-nucleotide random UMIs, 5'RACE was used to make the cDNA. From the 5' RACE reads, TCRdb called clonotypes with MiXCR, one entry per CDR3 protein. The sample has 74,000 or so distinct CDR3 sequences, 9.4% seen once; the top ten hold 1.5% to 2%. Serving as healthy controls were blood bank volunteers based in Maryland, USA. The unsorted libraries were prepared from 2 million PBMCs (stored at -80 C). Per germline, CDR1 SGHRS and CDR2 YFSETQ. The CDR3 extends over 15 amino acids. After removal of 4 bases from V and 8 bases from J, the junction contained 10 bases not matched to a gene. This clonotype was counted ten times or more. Antigen: not known.

The chain recombines TRBV5-1 with TRBJ2-1; 9 bases match TRBD2. Sequencing input: PBMCs. This sequence was found in a man in his fifties or sixties in good health. This chain's CDR3 is CASSLSGRGGDEQFF. As DNA, the CDR3 is TGCGCCAGCAGCCTCTCGGGGCGGGGGGGCGATGAGCAGTTCTTC.